This T cell receptor (beta chain) was sequenced in a study of blood T cell repertoires in COVID-19. Looking at the study overall: The United States, Italy and Spain were the sources of the acute and convalescent COVID-19 samples. PBMCs, B-cell-depleted T cells, or T cells were the source of the cDNA or gDNA that made up the material.

Source study methods: Estimates of nucleated cell counts were drawn from the amplification of reference gene primers. Using immunoSEQ multiplex PCR, the repertoire was profiled, and TCRdb retains in-frame clones only, with some absent. The DNA gave D and trimming, while V, J and clone size come from that table. The sample contains more than 95,000 clones, over 75% of which appear only once. The source of this sequence is a man aged 30 to 39 with COVID-19, enrolled during active disease. The sequenced sample consisted of peripheral blood.

The CDR3 nucleotides read TGTGCCAGCAGTTACGGAGGGGGGGGGTCCTACAATGAGCAGTTCTTC. Encoded protein: CASSYGGGGSYNEQFF. J is TRBJ2-1 and V is TRBV6-5; TRBD2 is a possible D gene (7 bases). The CDR3 spans 16 residues. Germline CDR1 MNHEY, CDR2 SVGAGI. V lost 2 bases, J lost 1 base, and 12 bases lay in between.